These 24 T cell receptor beta chains originate from one sample sequenced in a study of PD-1 blockade in classical Hodgkin lymphoma. There was relapse after autologous stem cell transplantation in every patient, and there was variation in brentuximab vedotin exposure. Profiling relied on immunoSEQ multiplex PCR, and the TCRdb table lists in-frame clones only, not all of them. This repertoire shows around 45,000 clones, 88% found once; its top ten account for about a tenth. This material consisted of peripheral blood mononuclear cells (PBMCs), taken at baseline. These receptors came from a human donor with classical Hodgkin lymphoma.

The chain links TRBV28 to TRBJ1-3, with D possibly matching TRBD1 (5 bases). Trimming pared 10 bases from V and 4 bases from J, leaving 20 bases between. The V gene's germline CDR1 is MDHEN and CDR2 SYDVKM. The CDR3 has 15 amino acids. Here the CDR3 reads CATLSAQGAGNTIYF. In nucleotides, the CDR3 is TGTGCCACCCTTTCAGCCCAGGGTGCCGGAAACACCATATATTTT.

The genes are TRBV9 and TRBJ2-5; the D is unclear. V was trimmed by 0 bases and J by 1 base, leaving 13 bases between them. The CDR3 length is 16 residues. Germline CDR1 SGDLS, CDR2 YYNGEE. For the CDR3, the DNA is TGTGCCAGCAGCGTAGTGAGAGACCACTTCCAAGAGACCCAGTACTTC. It translates to CASSVVRDHFQETQYF. Drawing the rest from reference TRBV9 and TRBJ2-5, the complete variable domain is DSGVTQTPKHLITATGQRVTLRCSPRSGDLSVYWYQQSLDQGLQFLIQYYNGEERAKGNILERFSAQQFPDLHSELNLSSLELGDSALYFCASSVVRDHFQETQYFGPGTRLLVL.

This chain links TRBV9 with TRBJ2-1; TRBD2 aligns across 8 bases. CDR3 length: 15 amino acids. The V and J ends lost 0 bases and 4 bases, in that order; junction bases with no gene match: 3. Germline V gives CDR1 SGDLS, CDR2 YYNGEE. The CDR3 is CASSVEIAGYNEQFF. The DNA of the CDR3 is TGTGCCAGCAGCGTAGAAATAGCGGGGTACAATGAGCAGTTCTTC.

This chain joins TRBV19 and TRBJ1-1; no clear D gene. CDR1 is LNHDA, CDR2 SQIVND, per germline (reference sequence). The CDR3 consists of 14 residues. V gave up 1 base and J gave up 0 bases, with 6 bases separating them. This CDR3 reads CASSIASLNTEAFF. The CDR3 region has the DNA TGTGCCAGTAGTATAGCCAGCCTGAACACTGAAGCTTTCTTT.

The V gene is TRBV2, the J gene TRBJ1-2; perhaps TRBD1 as D (5 bases). Deletions cut 1 base from V and 8 bases from J, with 17 bases between. Germline values: CDR1 SNHLY, CDR2 FYNNEI. The CDR3 has 15 residues. The CDR3 coding sequence is TGTGCCAGCAGTGAAGTTCCAAGCGGGACGGACGGCTACACCTTC. It encodes CASSEVPSGTDGYTF. Full variable domain (rest looked up from reference TRBV2 and TRBJ1-2): EPEVTQTPSHQVTQMGQEVILRCVPISNHLYFYWYRQILGQKVEFLVSFYNNEISEKSEIFDDQFSVERPDGSNFTLKIRSTKLEDSAMYFCASSEVPSGTDGYTFGSGTRLTVV.

The chain joins TRBV6-4 to TRBJ2-7; 7 bases map to TRBD1. The CDR3 contains 15 residues. CDR1 is MRHNA, CDR2 SNTAGT, per germline. The ends lost 3 bases at V and 3 bases at J; junction bases unmatched: 8. The CDR3 loop reads CASSDRAGGDYEQYF. The CDR3 DNA reads as TGTGCCAGCAGTGATCGGGCAGGGGGAGACTACGAGCAGTACTTC.

The rearrangement joins TRBV7-2 to TRBJ2-6; possible D gene TRBD2, 5 bases. The CDR3 length is 16 residues. Germline V gene lookup returns CDR1 SGHTA and CDR2 FQGNSA. V lost 0 bases and J lost 4, with 10 bases in between. CDR3 nucleotides: TGTGCCAGCAGCTTAGCGCCGGGATCAGGGGCCAACGTCCTGACTTTC. It is translated as CASSLAPGSGANVLTF.

V gene TRBV10-2 combines with J gene TRBJ2-6; a possible D gene is TRBD2 (5 bases). The germline CDR1 and CDR2 sequences are WSHSY and SAAADI. The CDR3 runs 17 residues. Trimming cost V 5 bases and J 0 bases, with 14 bases left between them. The CDR3 bases are TGCGCCAGCAGTCCAGGACTGTCCCCCTCTGGGGCCAACGTCCTGACTTTC. This codes for CASSPGLSPSGANVLTF.

The rearrangement links TRBV5-1 to TRBJ2-7; 8 positions match TRBD1. Germline V gene sequence: CDR1 SGHRS, CDR2 YFSETQ. CDR3 length equals 14 residues. V lost 4 bases and J lost 4; bases outside the gene matches: 7. This chain's CDR3 is CASSQGAGRYEQYF. DNA for the CDR3: TGCGCCAGCAGCCAGGGGGCAGGGAGGTACGAGCAGTACTTC.

V gene TRBV28 combines with J gene TRBJ1-5, with D hard to call. Germline V lookup: CDR1 MDHEN, CDR2 SYDVKM. The CDR3 has 13 amino acids. V lost 7 bases and J 0 bases, leaving 7 bases between the germline ends. The CDR3 sequence: CASNGDSNQPQHF. CDR3 bases: TGTGCCAGCAACGGAGATAGCAATCAGCCCCAGCATTTT.

The rearrangement links TRBV18 to TRBJ1-2; 9 nucleotides match TRBD1. This CDR3 has 16 residues. J was trimmed by 2 bases and V by 4 bases; bases with no gene match: 8. Per germline, CDR1 KGHSH and CDR2 LQKENI. The CDR3 protein is CASSLPGQGYNYGYTF. The DNA of the CDR3 is TGTGCCAGCTCACTACCGGGACAGGGATACAACTATGGCTACACCTTC.

The V gene is TRBV28, the J gene TRBJ1-5; 7 positions match TRBD1. This CDR3 has 14 amino acids. Germline V gene data show CDR1 as MDHEN and CDR2 as SYDVKM. V was clipped by 6 bases and J by 5 bases; unmatched bases: 7. CDR3 nucleotide sequence: TGTGCCAGCAGCCGAGGGGGCGCGGATCAGCCCCAGCATTTT. This translates into CASSRGGADQPQHF. The full variable domain, rest sourced from reference TRBV28 and TRBJ1-5, is DVKVTQSSRYLVKRTGEKVFLECVQDMDHENMFWYRQDPGLGLRLIYFSYDVKMKEKGDIPEGYSVSREKKERFSLILESASTNQTSMYLCASSRGGADQPQHFGDGTRLSIL.

The chain uses TRBV7-6 and TRBJ2-7; TRBD2 might be the D (6 bases). V lost 1 base and J lost 5, with 15 bases in between. The CDR3 length is 15 residues. Per the germline V gene, CDR1 is SGHVS and CDR2 is FNYEAQ. CDR3 protein: CASSLGWRDWHEQYF. The CDR3 DNA is TGTGCCAGCAGCTTAGGTTGGAGGGACTGGCACGAGCAGTACTTC.

The V and J genes are TRBV27 and TRBJ1-6; tentatively, D is TRBD1 (6 bases). V was pared by 5 bases and J by 2 bases, with 7 bases between. CDR3 length equals 14 residues. Germline CDR1 is MNHEY and CDR2 is SMNVEV (reference sequence). The CDR3 loop reads CASSNRAYNSPLHF. In DNA, the CDR3 is TGTGCCAGCAGTAACAGGGCCTATAATTCACCCCTCCACTTT.

The rearrangement joins TRBV6-5 to TRBJ2-7, with a tentative D call TRBD1 (5 bases). The V end lost 0 bases, the J end lost 3 bases, and 12 bases lay between the germline ends. Per germline, CDR1 MNHEY and CDR2 SVGAGI. This CDR3 contains 15 residues. CDR3 region: CASSYSKGLLYEQYF. DNA for the CDR3: TGTGCCAGCAGTTACTCGAAGGGGCTACTCTACGAGCAGTACTTC.

This rearrangement joins TRBV11-2 to TRBJ2-2, with 9 bases that match TRBD2. Per germline, CDR1 SGHAT and CDR2 FQNNGV. CDR3 size: 17 residues. V lost 0 bases to trimming and J lost 8 bases; unmatched junction nucleotides: 10. CDR3 loop: CASSLDRVAGALGELFF. CDR3 DNA sequence: TGTGCCAGCAGCTTAGATCGGGTAGCGGGAGCTCTGGGGGAGCTGTTTTTT.

The V and J genes are TRBV5-1 and TRBJ2-1; 11 positions match TRBD2. The CDR3 sequence is 15 residues long. The germline V gene encodes CDR1 SGHRS and CDR2 YFSETQ. The trim removed 3 bases at V and 3 bases at J, leaving 2 bases unmatched. The CDR3 region is CASSSGTSGYNEQFF. CDR3 DNA sequence: TGCGCCAGCAGCTCCGGGACTAGCGGCTACAATGAGCAGTTCTTC. Combining the CDR3 with reference TRBV5-1 and TRBJ2-1 gives the whole variable domain KAGVTQTPRYLIKTRGQQVTLSCSPISGHRSVSWYQQTPGQGLQFLFEYFSETQRNKGNFPGRFSGRQFSNSRSEMNVSTLELGDSALYLCASSSGTSGYNEQFFGPGTRLTVL.

The J gene is TRBJ2-1, the V gene TRBV18; D perhaps matches TRBD1 (6 bases). The CDR3 covers 13 residues. With 3 bases removed from V and 10 bases from J, the gap between germline ends came to 13 bases. Per the germline V gene, CDR1 is KGHSH and CDR2 is LQKENI. Here the CDR3 reads CASSPPVGGEQFF. For the CDR3, the DNA is TGTGCCAGCTCACCCCCCGTAGGGGGAGAGCAGTTCTTC.

The J gene is TRBJ1-4, the V gene TRBV18; 8 bases line up with TRBD1. Germline CDR1 and CDR2: KGHSH and LQKENI. CDR3 size: 14 residues. Trimming removed 3 bases from V and 3 bases from J; junction bases left unmatched: 0. The CDR3 DNA is TGTGCCAGCTCACCGACAGGGGCTAATGAAAAACTGTTTTTT. This gives the protein CASSPTGANEKLFF. Together with reference TRBV18 and TRBJ1-4, the CDR3 gives the full variable domain: NAGVMQNPRHLVRRRGQEARLRCSPMKGHSHVYWYRQLPEEGLKFMVYLQKENIIDESGMPKERFSAEFPKEGPSILRIQQVVRGDSAAYFCASSPTGANEKLFFGSGTQLSVL.

The chain recombines TRBV28 with TRBJ2-7; 7 bases are shared with TRBD1. Looked up from germline, CDR1 is MDHEN and CDR2 is SYDVKM. The CDR3 runs 16 residues. Trimming took 2 bases from V and 0 from J; bases not matched to a gene: 7. The CDR3 coding sequence is TGTGCCAGCAGTTTAAGGTTGGGACAGAGCTCCTACGAGCAGTACTTC. Its protein is CASSLRLGQSSYEQYF.

The rearrangement links TRBV6-5 to TRBJ2-7; perhaps D is TRBD1 or TRBD2 (5 bases each). Per the germline V gene, CDR1 is MNHEY and CDR2 is SVGAGI. Trimming took off 6 bases at V and 4 bases at J, with 16 bases between the two ends. CDR3 size: 14 residues. In nucleotides, the CDR3 is TGTGCCAGCAGCCAGGGACCTGATCGGTACGAGCAGTACTTC. This sequence encodes CASSQGPDRYEQYF.

The gene calls are TRBV7-7 and TRBJ2-5; TRBD1 matches at 10 bases. The V gene end was trimmed by 5 bases and the J gene end by 5 bases; junction bases not matched to a gene: 8. Germline V gene lookup returns CDR1 SSHAT and CDR2 FNYEAQ (reference sequence). This CDR3 spans 15 amino acids. DNA for the CDR3: TGTGCCAGCAGCGTTCGACAGGGGGCCAGGGAGACCCAGTACTTC. Protein product: CASSVRQGARETQYF. The full variable domain, its missing parts supplied by reference TRBV7-7 and TRBJ2-5, is GAGVSQSPRYKVTKRGQDVTLRCDPISSHATLYWYQQALGQGPEFLTYFNYEAQPDKSGLPSDRFSAERPEGSISTLTIQRTEQRDSAMYRCASSVRQGARETQYFGPGTRLLVL.

V gene TRBV6-6 combines with J gene TRBJ2-7; D is possibly TRBD1 (6 bases). The germline CDR1 and CDR2 sequences are MNHNY and SVGAGI (reference sequence). Trimming removed 1 base at V and 0 bases at J, with 13 bases between. The CDR3 has 16 amino acids. CDR3 residues: CASSYFSGHYSYEQYF. CDR3 bases: TGTGCCAGCAGTTACTTTTCGGGACATTACTCCTACGAGCAGTACTTC.

This clone was seen a handful of times. The chain recombines TRBV6-6 with TRBJ1-2; D possibly corresponds to TRBD1 (5 bases). Germline V gene data show CDR1 as MNHNY and CDR2 as SVGAGI (reference sequence). V was trimmed by 5 bases and J by 8 bases, leaving 12 bases between them. The CDR3 covers 12 residues. CDR3 sequence: CASSTGPGGYTF. The CDR3 DNA is TGTGCCAGCAGTACGGGACCTGGAGGCTACACCTTC.